A single sample is the source of the 12 T cell receptor beta chains below, sequenced in a study of cytomegalovirus exposure and HLA in healthy donors. Primers: 60 Vbeta forward and 13 Jbeta reverse. The assay was immunoSEQ multiplex PCR, and TCRdb's table has in-frame clones only and misses some. The sample shows about 180,000 clones, around 84% of them seen only once. What was sequenced was PBMCs. The receptor source for this set is a boy between 2 and 15 years old in good health and CMV-seronegative.

A few counts support this clone. The chain has TRBV7-9 and TRBJ2-5; possibly TRBD1 for D (5 bases). Trimming pared 6 bases from V and 4 bases from J, leaving 18 bases between. CDR1 is SEHNR and CDR2 is FQNEAQ in the germline V gene (reference sequence). The CDR3 loop spans 15 amino acids. CDR3: CASSSPQGRGETQYF. In DNA, the CDR3 is TGTGCCAGCAGTTCACCCCAGGGAAGGGGAGAGACCCAGTACTTC.

The gene calls are TRBV4-1 and TRBJ2-1, with 7 nucleotides matching TRBD1. Germline assignment: CDR1 MGHRA and CDR2 YSYEKL. The CDR3 runs 14 residues. The V segment lost 0 bases and the J segment 9 bases; nucleotides outside the gene matches: 5. This CDR3 is CASSQDRGLGEQFF. Here the CDR3 DNA reads TGCGCCAGCAGCCAAGACAGGGGGTTGGGTGAGCAGTTCTTC.

This clone is a singleton in its sample. Here the CDR3 DNA reads TGCGCCAGCAGCTTGGGCGGTACCAAAAACATTCAGTACTTC. This sequence encodes CASSLGGTKNIQYF. This sequence joins TRBV5-1 and TRBJ2-4; D unclear. This CDR3 is 14 amino acids long. Germline V gene data show CDR1 as SGHRS and CDR2 as YFSETQ. The V gene lost 0 bases and the J gene lost 2 bases, with 6 bases spanning the gap. The variable domain in full, with the rest retrieved from reference TRBV5-1 and TRBJ2-4, is KAGVTQTPRYLIKTRGQQVTLSCSPISGHRSVSWYQQTPGQGLQFLFEYFSETQRNKGNFPGRFSGRQFSNSRSEMNVSTLELGDSALYLCASSLGGTKNIQYFGAGTRLSVL.

The chain joins TRBV7-2 to TRBJ1-2, with 10 bases aligning to TRBD1. The CDR3 loop spans 15 amino acids. Germline lookup yields CDR1 SGHTA and CDR2 FQGNSA. V lost 4 bases to trimming and J lost 4 bases; unmatched junction nucleotides: 6. CDR3 sequence (DNA): TGTGCCAGCAGCTCCCGGACAGGGGGGAGCTATGGCTACACCTTC. Translation gives CASSSRTGGSYGYTF. The full variable domain, rest sourced from reference TRBV7-2 and TRBJ1-2, is GAGVSQSPSNKVTEKGKDVELRCDPISGHTALYWYRQSLGQGLEFLIYFQGNSAPDKSGLPSDRFSAERTGGSVSTLTIQRTQQEDSAVYLCASSSRTGGSYGYTFGSGTRLTVV.

Only one count was recorded for this clone. V usage is TRBV30 and J usage is TRBJ2-1, with TRBD1 as a possible D gene (6 bases). Trimming shortened V by 5 bases and J by 0 bases, and 23 bases separated the two germline ends. This CDR3 contains 18 residues. CDR1 and CDR2 from the germline V gene are GTSNPN and SVGIG (reference sequence). The chain's CDR3 is CAWSISRRTVSSYNEQFF. The CDR3 region has the DNA TGTGCCTGGTCCATTTCCCGTCGGACAGTTAGCTCCTACAATGAGCAGTTCTTC.

The genes are TRBV19 and TRBJ1-1; no clear D. Germline V gives CDR1 LNHDA, CDR2 SQIVND (reference sequence). The CDR3 is 13 amino acids. The V and J ends lost 7 bases and 1 base respectively, with 10 bases between them. The CDR3 region has the DNA TGTGCCAGTACTTTTGGAGGGAACACTGAAGCTTTCTTT. Its translation: CASTFGGNTEAFF.

The chain joins TRBV9 to TRBJ2-3; D is unresolved. Germline loops: CDR1 SGDLS, CDR2 YYNGEE. The CDR3 runs 14 residues. V was clipped by 0 bases and J by 3 bases, with 8 bases between them. CDR3 coding DNA: TGTGCCAGCAGCGTAGAATTGACAACAGATACGCAGTATTTT. As protein: CASSVELTTDTQYF. Together with reference TRBV9 and TRBJ2-3, the CDR3 gives the full variable domain: DSGVTQTPKHLITATGQRVTLRCSPRSGDLSVYWYQQSLDQGLQFLIQYYNGEERAKGNILERFSAQQFPDLHSELNLSSLELGDSALYFCASSVELTTDTQYFGPGTRLTVL.

The CDR3 sequence is CASSMTSGSIGELFF. The DNA of the CDR3 is TGTGCCAGTAGTATGACTAGCGGGAGCATCGGGGAGCTGTTTTTT. The rearrangement joins TRBV19 to TRBJ2-2; 12 bases agree with TRBD2. J lost 7 bases, V lost 3 bases, and 3 bases had no gene match. The CDR3 sequence is 15 residues long. The germline CDR1 and CDR2 sequences are LNHDA and SQIVND (reference sequence). Based on the CDR3 plus reference TRBV19 and TRBJ2-2, the full variable domain is DGGITQSPKYLFRKEGQNVTLSCEQNLNHDAMYWYRQDPGQGLRLIYYSQIVNDFQKGDIAEGYSVSREKKESFPLTVTSAQKNPTAFYLCASSMTSGSIGELFFGEGSRLTVL.

The chain couples TRBV6-4 to TRBJ1-1, with TRBD1 matching over 8 bases. There are 14 residues in the CDR3. The J segment lost 0 bases and the V segment lost 6 bases, leaving 3 bases of the junction unmatched. Per germline, CDR1 MRHNA and CDR2 SNTAGT. Written as DNA, the CDR3 is TGTGCCAGCAGAGACAGGGGCATGAACACTGAAGCTTTCTTT. This translates into CASRDRGMNTEAFF.

This clone was detected a few times. V is TRBV19 and J is TRBJ2-1; 10 nucleotides match TRBD2. The V gene's germline CDR1 is LNHDA and CDR2 SQIVND (reference sequence). The CDR3 consists of 16 residues. The J segment lost 4 bases and the V segment lost 3 bases, leaving 6 bases of the junction unmatched. The CDR3: CASSIFASGSYNEQFF. CDR3 sequence (DNA): TGTGCCAGTAGTATCTTCGCTAGCGGGAGTTACAATGAGCAGTTCTTC. Using reference TRBV19 and TRBJ2-1 for the parts outside the CDR3, the full variable domain is DGGITQSPKYLFRKEGQNVTLSCEQNLNHDAMYWYRQDPGQGLRLIYYSQIVNDFQKGDIAEGYSVSREKKESFPLTVTSAQKNPTAFYLCASSIFASGSYNEQFFGPGTRLTVL.

In this sample, this clone turned up once. The chain has TRBV6-5 and TRBJ1-5, with a tentative D call TRBD1 (5 bases). The CDR3 has 14 amino acids. Germline values: CDR1 MNHEY, CDR2 SVGAGI. V dropped 2 bases and J dropped 3 bases, with 8 bases sitting between them. The DNA for the CDR3 is TGTGCCAGCAGTTACGGGGGGATCAATCAGCCCCAGCATTTT. Its translation: CASSYGGINQPQHF.

The chain carries TRBV11-2 and TRBJ2-2, with a possible D match to TRBD1 (5 bases). The CDR3 length is 17 residues. The germline V gene encodes CDR1 SGHAT and CDR2 FQNNGV. Trimming took 2 bases from V and 6 from J, leaving 19 bases between them. The CDR3 reads CASSLIDFFREPGELFF. Written as DNA, the CDR3 is TGTGCCAGCAGCTTAATCGATTTTTTCAGGGAACCCGGGGAGCTGTTTTTT.